The 26 T cell receptor beta chains in this list originate from one sample, sequenced in a study of beta chain features in type 1 diabetes. These receptors have no known antigen. As every portion of the isolated RNA was reverse transcribed, the sequencing read expressed TCRB transcripts. Libraries were prepared by immunoSEQ multiplex PCR; TCRdb keeps only in-frame clonotypes and omits some of them. The sample shows more than 95,000 clones, 25% to 35% of them seen only once. Broader study findings: A moderate, significant TCRB CDR3 shortening appeared in type 1 diabetes across four CD4+ subsets.

Sequenced: central memory CD4+ T cells from blood. The receptors originated from a young woman with type 1 diabetes.

This clone was counted between two and nine times. V gene TRBV2 combines with J gene TRBJ1-1, with a possible D match to TRBD1 (6 bases). The CDR3 loop spans 12 amino acids. CDR1 is SNHLY and CDR2 is FYNNEI in the germline V gene. V was cut by 5 bases and J by 6 bases, with 10 bases left in between. The CDR3 coding sequence is TGTGCCAGCAGTAGACAGGCTCCTGAAGCTTTCTTT. Amino acids: CASSRQAPEAFF.

This chain uses TRBV19 with TRBJ2-3; tentative D call: TRBD1 (5 bases). The V and J ends lost 6 bases and 0 bases respectively, with 16 bases between them. CDR3 length: 16 amino acids. In germline, CDR1 is LNHDA, CDR2 SQIVND (reference sequence). The CDR3 nucleotides read TGTGCCAGTAGACCGAGTACGACAGCTAGCACAGATACGCAGTATTTT. Translated, it gives CASRPSTTASTDTQYF.

This clone was recorded a few times. This chain uses TRBV28 with TRBJ2-4, with 8 nucleotides matching TRBD2. From germline, CDR1 is MDHEN and CDR2 SYDVKM. The CDR3 is made up of 18 amino acids. The V gene end was trimmed by 6 bases and the J gene end by 0 bases; junction bases not matched to a gene: 13. The CDR3 DNA reads TGTGCCAGCAGCCTCGGGCTAGCGGGTCCCCGAGCCAAAAACATTCAGTACTTC. Its translation is CASSLGLAGPRAKNIQYF.

The V call is TRBV29-1, the J call TRBJ2-3; possibly TRBD2 for D (5 bases). V was cut by 5 bases and J by 2 bases, with 20 bases left in between. CDR3 length: 16 amino acids. Germline CDR1 reads SQVTM; CDR2 reads ANQGSEA. CDR3 nucleotides: TGCAGCGTTACCTTGCCCCCTAGCTTGGCCACAGATACGCAGTATTTT. Encoded protein: CSVTLPPSLATDTQYF.

This clone was detected only a few times. The rearrangement links TRBV4-3 to TRBJ2-1, with 14 nucleotides matching TRBD2. With 0 bases clipped from V and 6 bases from J, the junction kept 7 bases outside the gene matches. In germline, CDR1 is LGHNA, CDR2 YSLEER. CDR3 size: 18 residues. Here the CDR3 reads CASSQDLPTSGRVNEQFF. CDR3 DNA: TGCGCCAGCAGCCAAGATCTCCCGACTAGCGGGAGGGTCAATGAGCAGTTCTTC.

The chain links TRBV2 to TRBJ2-1; TRBD2 agrees at 13 bases. Germline-derived CDR1 and CDR2 are SNHLY and FYNNEI. The CDR3 extends over 16 amino acids. J lost 9 bases, V lost 7 bases, and 12 bases had no gene match. Written as DNA, the CDR3 is TGTGCCAGCACCGATTTCATGAGGACTAGCGGGAGTGAGCAGTTCTTC. Translation gives CASTDFMRTSGSEQFF.

The chain employs TRBV6-6 and TRBJ2-1; TRBD2 might be the D (6 bases). Deletions cut 8 bases from V and 2 bases from J, with 7 bases between. Germline V gene sequence: CDR1 MNHNY, CDR2 SVGAGI (reference sequence). The CDR3 runs to 12 residues. CDR3 sequence: CASCGTYNEQFF. The CDR3 DNA sequence: TGTGCCAGCTGCGGGACCTACAATGAGCAGTTCTTC.

This clone was counted only a few times. The chain couples TRBV7-2 to TRBJ2-7; no clear D. Germline V CDR1 and CDR2: SGHTA, FQGNSA. This CDR3 has 12 residues. V was cut by 5 bases and J by 4 bases, with 9 bases left in between. DNA for the CDR3: TGTGCCAGCAGCCCGTTTCCGTACGAGCAGTACTTC. Translated, it gives CASSPFPYEQYF. The whole variable domain, filled in from reference TRBV7-2 and TRBJ2-7, reads GAGVSQSPSNKVTEKGKDVELRCDPISGHTALYWYRQSLGQGLEFLIYFQGNSAPDKSGLPSDRFSAERTGGSVSTLTIQRTQQEDSAVYLCASSPFPYEQYFGPGTRLTVT.

The chain is built from TRBV5-1 and TRBJ2-2; a possible D gene is TRBD2 (6 bases). V was cut by 1 base and J by 2 bases, with 9 bases left in between. Germline assignment: CDR1 SGHRS and CDR2 YFSETQ. This CDR3 has 15 amino acids. DNA for the CDR3: TGCGCCAGCAGCTTGACTAGCAGAAACACCGGGGAGCTGTTTTTT. Amino acids: CASSLTSRNTGELFF.

In this sample, this clone turned up a few times. CDR3: CASSLQGTGYTF. As DNA, the CDR3 is TGTGCCAGCAGCCTACAGGGTACCGGCTACACCTTC. The chain uses TRBV11-3 and TRBJ1-2; D may be TRBD1 (6 bases). V was clipped by 5 bases and J by 8 bases, with 12 bases between them. The CDR3 loop spans 12 amino acids. The germline CDR1 and CDR2 sequences are SGHNT and YENEEA. Full variable domain (outside the CDR3, taken from reference TRBV11-3 and TRBJ1-2): EAGVVQSPRYKIIEKKQPVAFWCNPISGHNTLYWYLQNLGQGPELLIRYENEEAVDDSQLPKDRFSAERLKGVDSTLKIQPAELGDSAVYLCASSLQGTGYTFGSGTRLTVV.

This clone appeared a few times. The chain carries TRBV11-3 and TRBJ2-1; 8 positions agree with TRBD1. J was trimmed by 0 bases and V by 5 bases; bases with no gene match: 3. The CDR3 contains 15 residues. Per the germline V gene, CDR1 is SGHNT and CDR2 is YENEEA. The CDR3 region has the DNA TGTGCCAGCAGCCAGGGGGCTGGCTCCTACAATGAGCAGTTCTTC. It yields the protein CASSQGAGSYNEQFF.

A few counts support this clone. V usage is TRBV15 and J usage is TRBJ1-4, with 8 bases identical to TRBD1. V shed 9 bases, J shed 4 bases, and the junction held 4 bases outside the gene matches. The CDR3 runs 13 residues. The germline V gene has CDR1 LNHNV and CDR2 YYDKDF (reference sequence). This CDR3 is CATRQGINEKLFF. The CDR3 DNA follows: TGTGCCACACGACAGGGGATTAATGAAAAACTGTTTTTT.

This clone has more than one count but fewer than ten. V gene TRBV4-3 combines with J gene TRBJ1-2; TRBD1 aligns across 9 bases. The V gene end was trimmed by 3 bases and the J gene end by 8 bases; junction bases not matched to a gene: 10. The CDR3 is 15 amino acids. CDR1 LGHNA and CDR2 YSLEER come from the germline V gene. The CDR3: CASSQATGGFGGYTF. CDR3 nucleotide sequence: TGCGCCAGCAGCCAGGCGACAGGGGGATTTGGCGGCTACACCTTC.

A word on this clone: A junction end diverges from the germline sequence, so it may reflect a read error. The chain links TRBV28 to TRBJ2-1, with D perhaps matching TRBD1 (6 bases). CDR3 size: 11 residues. Germline lookup yields CDR1 MDHEN and CDR2 SYDVKM. CDR3 DNA: TGTGCCAGCAGTTTAAGTACAGGGATGGTCTTC. Translation: CASSLSTGMVF.

The rearrangement joins TRBV19 to TRBJ2-3, with 9 bases fitting TRBD1. V shed 6 bases and J 2 bases; nucleotides not matched to a gene: 15. CDR3 size: 18 residues. CDR1 is LNHDA, CDR2 SQIVND, per germline (reference sequence). The CDR3 region has the DNA TGTGCCAGTAGCCTTCGGCTTAATACAGGGGGCCTCACAGATACGCAGTATTTT. This codes for CASSLRLNTGGLTDTQYF.

The sample holds many counts of this clone. The chain has TRBV9 and TRBJ2-1; possible D gene TRBD1, 5 bases. The germline gives CDR1 SGDLS, CDR2 YYNGEE. The CDR3 loop spans 13 amino acids. V lost 3 bases, J lost 9 bases, and 13 bases lay in between. CDR3 loop: CASSARVTGEQFF. CDR3 bases: TGTGCCAGCAGCGCCAGGGTCACGGGTGAGCAGTTCTTC. The full variable domain, rest sourced from reference TRBV9 and TRBJ2-1, is DSGVTQTPKHLITATGQRVTLRCSPRSGDLSVYWYQQSLDQGLQFLIQYYNGEERAKGNILERFSAQQFPDLHSELNLSSLELGDSALYFCASSARVTGEQFFGPGTRLTVL.

V and J are TRBV18 and TRBJ1-1; D unresolved. The germline V gene encodes CDR1 KGHSH and CDR2 LQKENI. The CDR3 covers 13 residues. V gave up 6 bases and J gave up 11 bases, with 19 bases separating them. The CDR3 coding sequence is TGTGCCAGCTCCCTTCGAGAGACGGACTCGGCTTTCTTT. This codes for CASSLRETDSAFF.

The chain has TRBV5-4 and TRBJ2-3; weak D call: TRBD2 (5 bases). V was cut by 2 bases and J by 4 bases, with 11 bases left in between. Germline loops: CDR1 SGHNT, CDR2 YYREEE (reference sequence). CDR3 size: 14 residues. The CDR3 DNA reads as TGTGCCAGCAGCTTCGCCGGGAACGCAGATACGCAGTATTTT. Translated, it gives CASSFAGNADTQYF.

This sequence joins TRBV6-5 and TRBJ2-5, with D possibly being TRBD1 (6 bases). V lost 2 bases and J 5 bases, leaving 9 bases between the germline ends. CDR1 is MNHEY, CDR2 SVGAGI, per germline. This CDR3 is 13 amino acids long. The CDR3 nucleotides are TGTGCCAGCAGTTACCAGGGGCAGGAGACCCAGTACTTC. It translates to CASSYQGQETQYF.

This clone was counted only a few times. The chain combines TRBV7-2 with TRBJ1-3; D not certain. This CDR3 is 14 amino acids long. Deletions cut 3 bases from V and 4 bases from J, with 10 bases between. Looked up from germline, CDR1 is SGHTA and CDR2 is FQGNSA. The chain's CDR3 is CASSFFPIGNTIYF. The CDR3 DNA reads TGTGCCAGCAGCTTTTTCCCTATAGGAAACACCATATATTTT.

The genes are TRBV14 and TRBJ2-7; D gene ambiguous. This CDR3 is 14 amino acids long. Germline values: CDR1 SGHDN, CDR2 FVKESK. Trimming shortened V by 1 base and J by 7 bases, and 14 bases separated the two germline ends. This CDR3 is CASSQGQPPVEQYF. The CDR3 DNA sequence: TGTGCCAGCAGCCAAGGACAACCCCCTGTGGAGCAGTACTTC.

The V and J genes are TRBV27 and TRBJ1-1; TRBD1 aligns across 8 bases. CDR1 MNHEY and CDR2 SMNVEV come from the germline V gene (reference sequence). Trimming removed 2 bases from V and 5 bases from J; junction bases left unmatched: 4. CDR3 length: 14 amino acids. CDR3 protein: CASSLNRGGTEAFF. CDR3 in DNA: TGTGCCAGCAGTTTAAACAGGGGGGGGACTGAAGCTTTCTTT.

The chain couples TRBV18 to TRBJ2-1, with D perhaps matching TRBD2 (6 bases). Germline-derived CDR1 and CDR2 are KGHSH and LQKENI. This CDR3 is built from 13 residues. Between the trimmed V and J ends, which lost 5 bases and 8 bases, there was a span of 13 bases. The CDR3 region is CASSLASVHEQFF. CDR3 nucleotide sequence: TGTGCCAGCTCATTGGCTAGCGTCCATGAGCAGTTCTTC.

This clone showed up just a few times. The chain joins TRBV29-1 to TRBJ1-3; 8 bases match TRBD1. Germline loops: CDR1 SQVTM, CDR2 ANQGSEA. The CDR3 consists of 13 residues. V shed 5 bases, J shed 3 bases, and the junction held 3 bases outside the gene matches. CDR3 loop: CSVPGTGGNTIYF. The DNA for the CDR3 is TGCAGCGTTCCCGGGACAGGTGGAAACACCATATATTTT.

This chain uses TRBV6-5 with TRBJ2-6; TRBD1 matches 12 bases. Trimming removed 11 bases from V and 0 bases from J; junction bases left unmatched: 2. In germline, CDR1 is MNHEY, CDR2 SVGAGI. The CDR3 consists of 15 residues. The CDR3: CAAGQGASGANVLTF. CDR3 in DNA: TGTGCCGCGGGACAGGGGGCCTCTGGGGCCAACGTCCTGACTTTC.

The chain joins TRBV28 to TRBJ1-4; TRBD1 agrees at 9 bases. The CDR3 has 16 amino acids. Germline lookup yields CDR1 MDHEN and CDR2 SYDVKM. J gave up 7 bases and V 6 bases, and 12 bases lay outside the gene matches. CDR3 coding DNA: TGTGCCAGCAGCCCTACACGGGGACAGGGAGGTGAAAAACTGTTTTTT. Its translation: CASSPTRGQGGEKLFF. The variable domain in full, with the rest retrieved from reference TRBV28 and TRBJ1-4, is DVKVTQSSRYLVKRTGEKVFLECVQDMDHENMFWYRQDPGLGLRLIYFSYDVKMKEKGDIPEGYSVSREKKERFSLILESASTNQTSMYLCASSPTRGQGGEKLFFGSGTQLSVL.